This is a list of T cell receptor beta chains from one sample in a study of CD8 T cells in ankylosing spondylitis. Using its own MiXCR run on the 5' RACE reads, TCRdb lists one record per CDR3 protein. The table records about 420,000 distinct CDR3 sequences, approximately 20% of them present only once. The sequenced sample consisted of blood, either unsorted or a sorted T cell fraction (not recorded which). All receptors derive from a male donor with ankylosing spondylitis. Each CDR3 is given with its conserved first and last residue. The D gene is left open where the match is weak. Clone size is stated in some rows and not others, as once, few, many or a class when expanded.

d_call j_call clone_size v_call cdr3_aa cdr3_nt
NA TRBJ1-2 NA TRBV4-1 CASSQDPPGSPNYGYTF TGCGCCAGCAGCCAAGATCCCCCCGGGTCTCCCAACTATGGCTACACCTTC
TRBD2 TRBJ2-2 few TRBV5-1 CASSGGRGAGELFF TGCGCCAGCAGCGGAGGGAGGGGCGCCGGGGAGCTGTTTTTT
NA TRBJ2-7 many TRBV28 CASTRADYEQYF TGTGCCAGCACTAGGGCCGACTACGAGCAGTACTTC
NA TRBJ1-5 few TRBV20-1 CSAAGRHSNQPQHF TGCAGTGCTGCGGGACGGCATAGCAATCAGCCCCAGCATTTT
NA TRBJ2-7 NA TRBV11-2 CASSHSRSSYEQYF TGTGCCAGCAGCCATTCCCGATCCTCCTACGAGCAGTACTTC
TRBD2 TRBJ2-3 NA TRBV12-3/TRBV12-4 CASCRFGMTSGRAPDTQYF TGTGCCAGCTGTCGGTTTGGGATGACTAGCGGGAGGGCCCCCGATACGCAGTATTTT
NA TRBJ2-1 NA TRBV18 CASSPGAGSLEQFF TGTGCCAGCTCACCGGGGGCGGGATCTTTGGAGCAGTTCTTC
NA TRBJ1-1 few TRBV21-1 CASSKSTEAFF TGTGCCAGCAGCAAAAGCACTGAAGCTTTCTTT
NA TRBJ2-1 NA TRBV20-1 CSARIPGRLDEQFF TGCAGTGCTAGAATCCCAGGCCGGTTGGATGAGCAGTTCTTC
NA TRBJ2-3 few TRBV13 CASSLGGGASTDTQYF TGTGCCAGCAGCTTAGGAGGCGGGGCCAGCACAGATACGCAGTATTTT
NA TRBJ1-4 NA TRBV12-3/TRBV12-4 CASSMGGPNEKLFF TGTGCCAGCAGTATGGGGGGGCCTAATGAAAAACTGTTTTTT
TRBD2 TRBJ2-5 NA TRBV7-9 CASSLRAGGQETQYF TGTGCCAGCAGCTTAAGGGCGGGAGGCCAAGAGACCCAGTACTTC
NA TRBJ1-2 NA TRBV5-1 CASRSFLGDNYGYTF TGCGCCAGCAGGTCCTTTCTTGGAGATAACTATGGCTACACCTTC
NA TRBJ1-1 few TRBV30 CAWSRDLNTEAFF TGTGCCTGGAGTCGAGATTTGAACACTGAAGCTTTCTTT
NA TRBJ1-5 few TRBV10-3 CAISGDQNQPQHF TGTGCCATCAGCGGGGACCAAAATCAGCCCCAGCATTTT
NA TRBJ2-1 few TRBV12-3/TRBV12-4 CASSTTAYNEQFF TGTGCCAGCAGCACAACGGCTTACAATGAGCAGTTCTTC
TRBD2 TRBJ2-5 few TRBV28 CASSSSGNTFVETQYF TGTGCCAGCAGTTCTAGCGGGAACACCTTTGTAGAGACCCAGTACTTC
NA TRBJ1-4 NA TRBV6-1 CASSEGVRGFYEKLFF TGTGCCAGCAGTGAAGGGGTACGAGGATTTTATGAAAAACTGTTTTTT
TRBD1 TRBJ1-2 NA TRBV12-3/TRBV12-4 CASSRGGTGPWSYGYTF TGTGCCAGCAGTCGGGGTGGGACAGGGCCTTGGAGCTATGGCTACACCTTC
TRBD1 TRBJ1-5 NA TRBV7-2 CASSRKGAQPQHF TGTGCCAGCAGCCGAAAGGGGGCTCAGCCCCAGCATTTT
NA TRBJ1-4 few TRBV6-1 CASSEPRFREKLFF TGTGCCAGCAGTGAACCCAGGTTTCGGGAAAAACTGTTTTTT
NA TRBJ1-5 once TRBV3-1 CASSQVGGDQPQHF TGTGCCAGCAGCCAAGTCGGGGGTGATCAGCCCCAGCATTTT
NA TRBJ2-3 NA TRBV28 CASRGSRTDTQYF TGTGCCAGCAGGGGCAGTCGCACAGATACGCAGTATTTT
NA TRBJ2-5 few TRBV25-1 CASSEYQGTQETQYF TGTGCCAGCAGTGAATATCAGGGAACCCAAGAGACCCAGTACTTC
NA TRBJ2-1 NA TRBV7-9 CASSLWGLSSYNEQFF TGTGCCAGCAGCCTATGGGGCCTGAGCTCCTACAATGAGCAGTTCTTC
NA TRBJ2-7 NA TRBV7-9 CASSLAEDEQYF TGTGCCAGCAGCTTAGCGGAAGACGAGCAGTACTTC
TRBD2 TRBJ2-7 many TRBV7-2 CASSLVGRGDSYEQYF TGTGCCAGCAGCTTAGTAGGGCGGGGGGACTCCTACGAGCAGTACTTC
NA TRBJ2-5 NA TRBV10-2 CASSGTGLTQYF TGCGCCAGCAGTGGAACAGGGCTGACCCAGTACTTC
NA TRBJ2-1 NA TRBV20-1 CSAGLRGRSYNEQFF TGCAGTGCTGGACTGAGGGGGAGGTCCTACAATGAGCAGTTCTTC
NA TRBJ2-7 NA TRBV28 CASSRPQSYEQYF TGTGCCAGCAGTCGACCGCAATCCTACGAGCAGTACTTC
TRBD2 TRBJ2-1 many TRBV12-3/TRBV12-4 CASRGTSGMYNEQFF TGTGCCAGCAGGGGGACTAGCGGGATGTACAATGAGCAGTTCTTC
NA TRBJ2-1 few TRBV5-1 CASSLDIFGQEEQFF TGCGCCAGCAGCTTGGATATTTTCGGGCAAGAGGAGCAGTTCTTC
NA TRBJ1-1 NA TRBV5-6 CASTLTPNTEAFF TGTGCCAGCACCTTAACACCGAACACTGAAGCTTTCTTT
TRBD1 TRBJ2-7 NA TRBV18 CASSPPGTGDIEQYF TGTGCCAGCTCACCTCCGGGGACAGGGGACATCGAGCAGTACTTC
NA TRBJ2-3 few TRBV5-1 CASSLFTRGTDTQYF TGCGCCAGCAGCTTGTTTACGAGAGGGACAGATACGCAGTATTTT